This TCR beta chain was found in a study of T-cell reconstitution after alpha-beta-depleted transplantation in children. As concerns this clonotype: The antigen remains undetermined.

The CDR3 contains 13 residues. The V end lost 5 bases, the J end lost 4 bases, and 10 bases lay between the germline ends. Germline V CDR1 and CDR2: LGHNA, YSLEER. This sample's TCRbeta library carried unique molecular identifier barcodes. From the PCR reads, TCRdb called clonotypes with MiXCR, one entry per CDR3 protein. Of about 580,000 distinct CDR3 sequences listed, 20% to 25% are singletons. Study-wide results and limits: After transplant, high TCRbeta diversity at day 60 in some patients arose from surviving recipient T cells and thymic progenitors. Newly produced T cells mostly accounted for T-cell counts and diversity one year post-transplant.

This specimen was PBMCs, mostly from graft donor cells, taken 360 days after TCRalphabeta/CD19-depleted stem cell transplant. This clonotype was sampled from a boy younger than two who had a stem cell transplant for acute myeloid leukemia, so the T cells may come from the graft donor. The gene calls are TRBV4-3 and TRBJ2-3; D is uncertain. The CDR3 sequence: CASSGATADTQYF. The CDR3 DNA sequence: TGCGCCAGCAGCGGAGCGACCGCAGATACGCAGTATTTT.